This entry lists 28 T cell receptor beta chains sequenced from one sample in a study of cytomegalovirus exposure and HLA in healthy donors. The data were produced by immunoSEQ multiplex PCR, yet TCRdb's version contains in-frame clones alone and is incomplete. The profile shows fewer than 300,000 clones, approximately 87% of them singletons. Sequenced material: PBMCs. All receptors come from a woman between 18 and 29 years old in good health and CMV-seronegative.

The chain uses TRBV28 and TRBJ1-5; 7 bases agree with TRBD1. This CDR3 is 14 amino acids long. From germline, CDR1 is MDHEN and CDR2 SYDVKM. Trimming removed 6 bases from V and 9 bases from J; junction bases left unmatched: 11. The CDR3 reads CASRTRQGQLPQHF. The CDR3 DNA reads TGTGCCAGCAGAACCAGACAGGGTCAGTTGCCCCAGCATTTT.

The chain recombines TRBV19 with TRBJ1-1; 7 bases are shared with TRBD1. V shed 1 base and J 8 bases; nucleotides not matched to a gene: 4. The CDR3 has 13 residues. The V gene's germline CDR1 is LNHDA and CDR2 SQIVND (reference sequence). In nucleotides, the CDR3 is TGTGCCAGTAGTATAGGAGGGGGCGGAGAAGCTTTCTTT. Translating gives CASSIGGGGEAFF.

The chain links TRBV6-1 to TRBJ2-7; 11 nucleotides line up with TRBD2. The junction had 4 bases not matched to a gene; V was cut back by 6 bases and J by 6 bases. CDR3 length: 13 residues. CDR1 and CDR2 (germline): MNHNS, SASEGT. CDR3 amino acids: CASRSSGRAEQYF. The DNA for the CDR3 is TGTGCCAGCAGGAGTAGCGGGAGGGCCGAGCAGTACTTC.

The V gene is TRBV19, the J gene TRBJ2-3, with 9 bases lining up with TRBD1. The V and J ends lost 5 bases and 1 base, in that order; junction bases with no gene match: 7. This CDR3 spans 16 amino acids. Germline-derived CDR1 and CDR2 are LNHDA and SQIVND (reference sequence). DNA for the CDR3: TGTGCCAGTAGTCTCCTGACAGGGGGAGGCACAGATACGCAGTATTTT. It yields the protein CASSLLTGGGTDTQYF.

This rearrangement joins TRBV21-1 to TRBJ2-7; the D segment call TRBD2 is taken from the table without a DNA check. TRBV21-1 is designated a pseudogene. The CDR3 is made up of 15 amino acids. CDR3 region: CASSKGSRPTYEQYF. The CDR3 region has the DNA TGTGCCAGCAGCAAAGGTAGCAGACCGACCTACGAGCAGTACTTC.

There are many counts of this clone. This chain connects TRBV30 to TRBJ1-1; TRBD1 aligns across 7 bases. The CDR3 loop spans 14 amino acids. In germline, CDR1 is GTSNPN, CDR2 SVGIG (reference sequence). The J segment lost 0 bases and the V segment lost 5 bases, leaving 6 bases of the junction unmatched. For the CDR3, the DNA is TGTGCCTGGGAGAGACAGGGAATGAACACTGAAGCTTTCTTT. Its protein product is CAWERQGMNTEAFF.

In DNA form, the CDR3 reads TGTGCCAGCAGTTGGACCGGGGAAGAGACCCAGTACTTC. The encoded protein is CASSWTGEETQYF. The J gene is TRBJ2-5, the V gene TRBV28; possible D gene TRBD2, 5 bases. The germline CDR1 and CDR2 sequences are MDHEN and SYDVKM. CDR3 length: 13 residues. V was shortened by 4 bases and J by 3 bases, with 9 bases between the two germline ends.

Ten or more counts support this clone. The V gene is TRBV30, the J gene TRBJ2-2; unclear D gene. Germline V gene sequence: CDR1 GTSNPN, CDR2 SVGIG (reference sequence). V lost 0 bases to trimming and J lost 8 bases, with 7 bases between them. This CDR3 has 12 amino acids. The CDR3 loop reads CAWSVTEGELFF. CDR3 nucleotide sequence: TGTGCCTGGAGTGTAACTGAGGGGGAGCTGTTTTTT.

The chain links TRBV28 to TRBJ1-1; D remains unclear. The V gene lost 11 bases and the J gene lost 0 bases, with 10 bases spanning the gap. The CDR3 length is 12 residues. From germline, CDR1 is MDHEN and CDR2 SYDVKM. CDR3 nucleotides: TGTGCCGGCGGGGAGATGAACACTGAAGCTTTCTTT. This codes for CAGGEMNTEAFF.

This rearrangement joins TRBV4-3 to TRBJ2-7; 10 positions match TRBD1. CDR1 is LGHNA and CDR2 is YSLEER in the germline V gene. Trimming cost V 3 bases and J 5 bases; bases outside gene matches: 10. This CDR3 contains 16 residues. The CDR3 DNA reads as TGCGCCAGCAGCCACGGGACAGGGGTGGGTCTGGACGAGCAGTACTTC. Amino acids: CASSHGTGVGLDEQYF.

V is TRBV5-6 and J is TRBJ2-7; tentatively, D is TRBD1 (6 bases). Per the germline V gene, CDR1 is SGHDT and CDR2 is YYEEEE. Trimming took off 3 bases at V and 2 bases at J, with 18 bases between the two ends. The CDR3 runs 16 residues. CDR3 DNA sequence: TGTGCCAGCAGCTCCTCATTCAACAGGGCTCCCTACGAGCAGTACTTC. It specifies CASSSSFNRAPYEQYF.

This clone has just one count. The chain is built from TRBV9 and TRBJ2-2; 7 positions agree with TRBD2. Looked up from germline, CDR1 is SGDLS and CDR2 is YYNGEE. This CDR3 is built from 17 residues. V shed 3 bases, J shed 6 bases, and the junction held 14 bases outside the gene matches. CDR3 in amino acids: CASSAPSGTTWAGELFF. The CDR3 nucleotides read TGTGCCAGCAGCGCTCCGAGCGGGACTACCTGGGCCGGGGAGCTGTTTTTT.

The J gene is TRBJ2-7, the V gene TRBV5-6; TRBD1 agrees at 10 bases. This CDR3 comprises 15 residues. Per germline, CDR1 SGHDT and CDR2 YYEEEE. The J segment lost 1 base and the V segment lost 4 bases, leaving 5 bases of the junction unmatched. CDR3 nucleotides: TGTGCCAGCAGCCCCGGGACAGGGGAATCCTACGAGCAGTACTTC. Amino acid sequence: CASSPGTGESYEQYF.

V and J are TRBV28 and TRBJ2-7; 11 nucleotides line up with TRBD2. After removal of 3 bases from V and 1 base from J, the junction contained 5 bases not matched to a gene. The CDR3 has 16 amino acids. CDR1 and CDR2 from the germline V gene are MDHEN and SYDVKM. CDR3 amino acids: CASSFIVAGGSYEQYF. DNA for the CDR3: TGTGCCAGCAGTTTTATAGTAGCGGGAGGGTCCTACGAGCAGTACTTC.

The chain employs TRBV9 and TRBJ2-7; 8 bases match TRBD2. V gave up 3 bases and J gave up 6 bases; unmatched junction bases: 14. This CDR3 contains 16 residues. Germline loops: CDR1 SGDLS, CDR2 YYNGEE. CDR3 in amino acids: CASSAYSREGLGEQYF. The CDR3 nucleotides read TGTGCCAGCAGCGCTTACTCTCGGGAGGGGTTGGGCGAGCAGTACTTC.

The chain couples TRBV5-6 to TRBJ1-1, with D hard to call. The V end lost 3 bases, the J end lost 1 base, and 7 bases lay between the germline ends. Germline V gene sequence: CDR1 SGHDT, CDR2 YYEEEE. This CDR3 contains 13 residues. The CDR3 DNA follows: TGTGCCAGCAGCTGGGAGAGGAACACTGAAGCTTTCTTT. It translates to CASSWERNTEAFF.

The chain combines TRBV18 with TRBJ2-5; a possible D gene is TRBD1 (5 bases). There are 14 residues in the CDR3. Germline CDR1 and CDR2: KGHSH and LQKENI. Trimming stripped 0 bases from V and 5 bases from J, with 10 bases between. Here the CDR3 reads CASSPPQGSETQYF. The CDR3 region has the DNA TGTGCCAGCTCACCACCGCAGGGTAGCGAGACCCAGTACTTC.

The chain couples TRBV6-5 to TRBJ2-7; 8 nucleotides match TRBD2. The CDR3 is made up of 15 amino acids. Germline V gene data show CDR1 as MNHEY and CDR2 as SVGAGI. Unmatched junction bases numbered 9, after V lost 6 bases and J lost 2 bases. As DNA, the CDR3 is TGTGCCAGCAGAATTTCCGGGGGGGTAACCTACGAGCAGTACTTC. This encodes CASRISGGVTYEQYF.

The genes are TRBV19 and TRBJ2-1, with TRBD2 identical over 11 bases. The germline V gene encodes CDR1 LNHDA and CDR2 SQIVND (reference sequence). The junction had 14 bases not matched to a gene; V was cut back by 1 base and J by 0 bases. This CDR3 comprises 21 residues. The CDR3 sequence is CASSIAGGLAGGTSSYNEQFF. The CDR3 nucleotides are TGTGCCAGTAGTATAGCCGGGGGGCTAGCGGGAGGCACTAGCTCCTACAATGAGCAGTTCTTC.

V usage is TRBV7-9 and J usage is TRBJ2-7; possibly TRBD2 for D (7 bases). The germline CDR1 and CDR2 sequences are SEHNR and FQNEAQ (reference sequence). V shed 8 bases and J shed 5 bases, with 16 bases lying between them. CDR3 length: 13 residues. CDR3: CASLGGVRNEQYF. The CDR3 nucleotides read TGTGCCAGCTTAGGGGGGGTTCGGAACGAGCAGTACTTC.

The chain joins TRBV6-1 to TRBJ2-1, with 8 positions matching TRBD2. The trim removed 5 bases at V and 1 base at J, leaving 4 bases unmatched. The CDR3 contains 15 residues. CDR1 and CDR2 (germline): MNHNS, SASEGT. The CDR3 nucleotides read TGTGCCAGCAGTCCTAGCGGGTGGTCCTACAATGAGCAGTTCTTC. Its protein product is CASSPSGWSYNEQFF.

The chain carries TRBV6-5 and TRBJ1-1; D is uncertain. Germline CDR1 is MNHEY and CDR2 is SVGAGI. This CDR3 spans 14 amino acids. V gave up 2 bases and J gave up 4 bases, with 11 bases separating them. The CDR3 region has the DNA TGTGCCAGCAGTTACGGACTGACTTTCACTGAAGCTTTCTTT. This gives the protein CASSYGLTFTEAFF.

This clone showed up just once. The rearrangement links TRBV7-9 to TRBJ2-5; D is perhaps TRBD1 (6 bases). The germline gives CDR1 SEHNR, CDR2 FQNEAQ (reference sequence). The ends were cut back, 0 bases at V and 2 bases at J, with 10 bases in the middle. The CDR3 is made up of 15 amino acids. The CDR3 reads CASSLAVGAQETQYF. For the CDR3, the DNA is TGTGCCAGCAGCTTAGCAGTGGGGGCACAAGAGACCCAGTACTTC.

This rearrangement joins TRBV27 to TRBJ2-1; 8 nucleotides match TRBD2. The germline V gene encodes CDR1 MNHEY and CDR2 SMNVEV (reference sequence). The CDR3 is 13 residues long. V was pared by 6 bases and J by 7 bases, with 5 bases of the junction left unmatched. The CDR3 DNA sequence: TGTGCCAGCAGCCCCGGGGGGGCTAATGAGCAGTTCTTC. It is translated as CASSPGGANEQFF.

The rearrangement uses TRBV27 and TRBJ1-1; 9 nucleotides match TRBD1. The V gene end was trimmed by 5 bases and the J gene end by 4 bases; junction bases not matched to a gene: 14. Per germline, CDR1 MNHEY and CDR2 SMNVEV (reference sequence). The CDR3 is 17 amino acids. The CDR3 region is CASSLYTPQGASTEAFF. DNA for the CDR3: TGTGCCAGCAGTCTCTACACACCACAGGGGGCCTCCACTGAAGCTTTCTTT.

The CDR3 is CASSLTPGQNYEQYF. DNA for the CDR3: TGTGCCAGCAGTTTAACACCGGGACAGAACTACGAGCAGTACTTC. The chain uses TRBV27 and TRBJ2-7; 7 positions match TRBD1. CDR3 length: 15 residues. The germline V gene has CDR1 MNHEY and CDR2 SMNVEV (reference sequence). Losses at the gene ends were 2 bases for V and 3 bases for J; bases not matched to a gene: 7.

This clone was observed a single time. The rearrangement uses TRBV19 and TRBJ2-3, with TRBD2 identical over 8 bases. Germline V gives CDR1 LNHDA, CDR2 SQIVND (reference sequence). The CDR3 is made up of 15 amino acids. V was clipped by 1 base and J by 4 bases; unmatched bases: 4. The CDR3 sequence: CASSIGAGGPDTQYF. The CDR3 nucleotides are TGTGCCAGTAGTATAGGGGCGGGGGGCCCAGATACGCAGTATTTT.

The gene calls are TRBV18 and TRBJ2-7; unclear D gene. The V end was cut by 3 bases, the J end by 6 bases, with 9 bases between. The CDR3 contains 12 residues. Germline assignment: CDR1 KGHSH and CDR2 LQKENI. CDR3 region: CASSPGLSEQYF. The CDR3 DNA sequence: TGTGCCAGCTCACCTGGCCTCTCCGAGCAGTACTTC.